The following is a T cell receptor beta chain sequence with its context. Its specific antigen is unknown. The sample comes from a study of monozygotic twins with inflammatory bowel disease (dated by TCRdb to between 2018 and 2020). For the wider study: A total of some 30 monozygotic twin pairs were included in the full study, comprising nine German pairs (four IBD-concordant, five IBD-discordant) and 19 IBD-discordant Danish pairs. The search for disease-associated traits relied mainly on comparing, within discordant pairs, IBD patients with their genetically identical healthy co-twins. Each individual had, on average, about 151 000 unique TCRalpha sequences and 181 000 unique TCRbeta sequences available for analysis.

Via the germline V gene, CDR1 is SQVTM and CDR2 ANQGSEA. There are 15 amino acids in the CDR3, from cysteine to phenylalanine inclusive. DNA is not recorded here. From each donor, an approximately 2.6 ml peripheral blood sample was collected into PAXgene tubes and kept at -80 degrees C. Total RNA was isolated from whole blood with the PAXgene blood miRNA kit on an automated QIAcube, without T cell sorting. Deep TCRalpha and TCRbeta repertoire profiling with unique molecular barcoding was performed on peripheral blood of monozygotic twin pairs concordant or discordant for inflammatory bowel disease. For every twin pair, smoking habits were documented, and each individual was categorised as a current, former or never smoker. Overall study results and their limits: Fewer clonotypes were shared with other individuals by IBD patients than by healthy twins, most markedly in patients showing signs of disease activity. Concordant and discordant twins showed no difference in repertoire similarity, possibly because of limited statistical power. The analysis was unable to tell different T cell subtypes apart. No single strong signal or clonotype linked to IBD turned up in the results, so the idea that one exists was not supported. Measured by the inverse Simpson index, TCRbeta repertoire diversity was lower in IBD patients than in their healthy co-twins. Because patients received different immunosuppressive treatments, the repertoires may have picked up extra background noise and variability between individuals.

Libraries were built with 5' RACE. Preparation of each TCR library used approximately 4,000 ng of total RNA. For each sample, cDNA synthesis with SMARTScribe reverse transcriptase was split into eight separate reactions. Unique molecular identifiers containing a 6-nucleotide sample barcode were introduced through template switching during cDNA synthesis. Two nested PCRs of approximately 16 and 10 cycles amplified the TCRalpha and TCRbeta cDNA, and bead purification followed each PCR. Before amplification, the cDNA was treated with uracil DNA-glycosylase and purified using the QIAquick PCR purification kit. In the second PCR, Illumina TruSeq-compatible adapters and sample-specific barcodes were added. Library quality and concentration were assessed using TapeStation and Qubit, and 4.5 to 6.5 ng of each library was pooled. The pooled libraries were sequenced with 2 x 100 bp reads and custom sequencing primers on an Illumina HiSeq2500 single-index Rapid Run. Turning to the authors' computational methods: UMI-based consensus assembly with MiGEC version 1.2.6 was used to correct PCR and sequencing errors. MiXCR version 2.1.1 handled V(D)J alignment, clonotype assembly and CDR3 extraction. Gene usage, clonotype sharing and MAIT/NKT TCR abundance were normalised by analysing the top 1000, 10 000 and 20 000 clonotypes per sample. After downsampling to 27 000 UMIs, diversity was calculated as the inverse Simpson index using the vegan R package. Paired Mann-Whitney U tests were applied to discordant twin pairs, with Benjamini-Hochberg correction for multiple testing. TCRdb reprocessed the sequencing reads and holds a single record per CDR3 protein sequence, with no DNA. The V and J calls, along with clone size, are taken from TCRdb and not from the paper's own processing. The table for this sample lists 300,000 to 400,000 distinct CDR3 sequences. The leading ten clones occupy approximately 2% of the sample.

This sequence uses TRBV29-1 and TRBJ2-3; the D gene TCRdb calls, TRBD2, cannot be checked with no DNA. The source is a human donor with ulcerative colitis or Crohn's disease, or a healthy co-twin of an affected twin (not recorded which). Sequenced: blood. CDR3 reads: CSVPGTSGQTDTQYF.